These 30 T cell receptor beta chains came from one sample sequenced in a study of blood T cell repertoires in COVID-19. The method was immunoSEQ multiplex PCR; TCRdb's version includes in-frame clones alone and lacks a portion of them. The table includes 200,000 to 250,000 clones, roughly four fifths detected once. What was sequenced was peripheral blood. These receptors were collected from a woman aged 18-29 years with acute or convalescent COVID-19.

The chain employs TRBV5-1 and TRBJ2-1; 9 bases map to TRBD1. The V segment lost 0 bases and the J segment 4 bases; nucleotides outside the gene matches: 2. This CDR3 comprises 15 residues. Germline CDR1 and CDR2: SGHRS and YFSETQ. This CDR3 reads CASSLGGQGYNEQFF. In nucleotides, the CDR3 is TGCGCCAGCAGCTTGGGAGGACAGGGGTACAATGAGCAGTTCTTC.

The chain uses TRBV7-2 and TRBJ1-6; D is undetermined. From germline, CDR1 is SGHTA and CDR2 FQGNSA. The CDR3 covers 16 residues. Trimming took 5 bases from V and 2 from J, leaving 13 bases between them. The CDR3 protein is CASSAAYSAYNSPLHF. CDR3 DNA: TGTGCCAGCAGCGCCGCCTACAGTGCCTATAATTCACCCCTCCACTTT.

The chain combines TRBV24-1 with TRBJ2-3; TRBD2 matches 11 bases. Per germline, CDR1 KGHDR and CDR2 SFDVKD. This CDR3 region has 15 residues. J was trimmed by 4 bases and V by 4 bases; bases with no gene match: 3. The CDR3 DNA sequence: TGTGCCACCAGTGACCGGACTAGCGGGCCAGATACGCAGTATTTT. The encoded protein is CATSDRTSGPDTQYF.

The rearrangement uses TRBV11-3 and TRBJ1-1; the D gene is possibly TRBD1 (6 bases). Trimming took off 6 bases at V and 3 bases at J, with 11 bases between the two ends. The CDR3 covers 13 residues. Germline V CDR1 and CDR2: SGHNT, YENEEA. The CDR3 coding sequence is TGTGCCAGCAGTCCGAGGACAGACACTGAAGCTTTCTTT. This sequence encodes CASSPRTDTEAFF.

The chain recombines TRBV10-2 with TRBJ2-3; no reliable D call. This CDR3 is built from 13 residues. Looked up from germline, CDR1 is WSHSY and CDR2 is SAAADI. Trimming pared 5 bases from V and 2 bases from J, leaving 8 bases between. CDR3 nucleotide sequence: TGCGCCAGCAGTTTCGGTCACACAGATACGCAGTATTTT. Protein: CASSFGHTDTQYF.

This chain joins TRBV7-9 and TRBJ2-2, with 12 bases lining up with TRBD2. This CDR3 has 17 amino acids. Germline CDR1 SEHNR, CDR2 FQNEAQ (reference sequence). Trimming took 5 bases from V and 1 from J; bases not matched to a gene: 5. The CDR3 region has the DNA TGTGCCAGCAGCCACCTAGCGGGAGGGAGGAACACCGGGGAGCTGTTTTTT. Its translation is CASSHLAGGRNTGELFF.

V is TRBV27 and J is TRBJ2-1; a possible D gene is TRBD2 (6 bases). The V gene lost 0 bases and the J gene lost 9 bases, with 9 bases spanning the gap. The CDR3 has 13 amino acids. Germline lookup yields CDR1 MNHEY and CDR2 SMNVEV (reference sequence). In nucleotides, the CDR3 is TGTGCCAGCAGTTTATCGGGGGGAGGTGAGCAGTTCTTC. It specifies CASSLSGGGEQFF.

The gene calls are TRBV12-2 and TRBJ2-5; the table assigns TRBD2, which was not confirmed against the DNA. TRBV12-2 constitutes a pseudogene. The CDR3 covers 17 residues. CDR3 sequence: CASRLAPGTIVRETQYF. CDR3 coding DNA: TGTGCAAGTCGCTTAGCACCCGGGACTATCGTGAGAGAGACCCAGTACTTC.

V gene TRBV7-9 combines with J gene TRBJ1-6, with D perhaps matching TRBD1 (6 bases). This CDR3 has 14 residues. The ends were cut back, 4 bases at V and 9 bases at J, with 13 bases in the middle. Per germline, CDR1 SEHNR and CDR2 FQNEAQ (reference sequence). For the CDR3, the DNA is TGTGCCAGCAGCTCGACAGGTTACGCTTCACCCCTCCACTTT. Protein: CASSSTGYASPLHF.

CDR3 sequence: CASSLLEGHTEAFF. The CDR3 DNA reads TGTGCCAGCAGCTTACTGGAGGGGCACACTGAAGCTTTCTTT. J is TRBJ1-1 and V is TRBV7-9, with D possibly TRBD1 on 5 matching bases. In germline, CDR1 is SEHNR, CDR2 FQNEAQ (reference sequence). Between the trimmed V and J ends, which lost 2 bases and 3 bases, there was a span of 10 bases. The CDR3 totals 14 residues.

This clone was counted a few times. V gene TRBV6-2 or TRBV6-3 combines with J gene TRBJ2-3; tentative D call: TRBD1 (6 bases). Germline values: CDR1 MNHEY, CDR2 SVGEGT. Trimming stripped 4 bases from V and 4 bases from J, with 12 bases between. There are 14 residues in the CDR3. The CDR3 DNA sequence: TGTGCCAGCAGTTTGCAGGGGTACTCAGATACGCAGTATTTT. Amino acid sequence: CASSLQGYSDTQYF.

The genes are TRBV9 and TRBJ1-2; possibly TRBD1 for D (5 bases). The CDR3 has 11 residues. Germline CDR1 and CDR2: SGDLS and YYNGEE. V shed 10 bases and J shed 4 bases, with 11 bases lying between them. The CDR3 here is CAPTGGYGYTF. CDR3 DNA sequence: TGTGCCCCCACGGGGGGCTATGGCTACACCTTC. Filled out from reference TRBV9 and TRBJ1-2, the complete variable domain reads DSGVTQTPKHLITATGQRVTLRCSPRSGDLSVYWYQQSLDQGLQFLIQYYNGEERAKGNILERFSAQQFPDLHSELNLSSLELGDSALYFCAPTGGYGYTFGSGTRLTVV.

The V call is TRBV14, the J call TRBJ1-5; TRBD1 matches at 9 bases. The CDR3 length is 14 residues. Looked up from germline, CDR1 is SGHDN and CDR2 is FVKESK. Trimming removed 4 bases from V and 5 bases from J; junction bases left unmatched: 3. CDR3 bases: TGTGCCAGCAGCCTACAGGGGGCTCATCAGCCCCAGCATTTT. Translated: CASSLQGAHQPQHF.

The chain links TRBV5-1 to TRBJ1-2; a weak D match, TRBD1 (6 bases). CDR3 size: 14 residues. Trimming took 2 bases from V and 3 from J, leaving 11 bases between them. CDR1 is SGHRS and CDR2 is YFSETQ in the germline V gene. The CDR3 DNA sequence: TGCGCCAGCAGCTTATCAGGGGCCGACTATGGCTACACCTTC. It is translated as CASSLSGADYGYTF.

The rearrangement uses TRBV7-8 and TRBJ2-1; 11 bases are a match to TRBD2. The CDR3 covers 16 residues. Per the germline V gene, CDR1 is SGHVS and CDR2 is FQNEAQ. J lost 8 bases, V lost 3 bases, and 9 bases had no gene match. CDR3 sequence reads: CASSLGIAGGPYEQFF. In DNA, the CDR3 is TGTGCCAGCAGCTTGGGAATAGCGGGAGGGCCTTATGAGCAGTTCTTC. Full variable domain (rest looked up from reference TRBV7-8 and TRBJ2-1): GAGVSQSPRYKVAKRGQDVALRCDPISGHVSLFWYQQALGQGPEFLTYFQNEAQLDKSGLPSDRFFAERPEGSVSTLKIQRTQQEDSAVYLCASSLGIAGGPYEQFFGPGTRLTVL.

This chain links TRBV29-1 with TRBJ2-7; 11 bases are shared with TRBD1. This CDR3 is built from 13 residues. Trimming cost V 7 bases and J 5 bases; bases outside gene matches: 7. From germline, CDR1 is SQVTM and CDR2 ANQGSEA. CDR3 loop: CSAHRGQGDEQYF. The DNA of the CDR3 is TGCAGCGCCCATCGGGGACAGGGGGACGAGCAGTACTTC.

The chain couples TRBV2 to TRBJ1-1; TRBD1 agrees at 9 bases. J lost 0 bases, V lost 3 bases, and 2 bases had no gene match. This CDR3 is built from 15 residues. Germline CDR1 is SNHLY and CDR2 is FYNNEI. As DNA, the CDR3 is TGTGCCAGCAGTGAGACAGGGGGTTTGAACACTGAAGCTTTCTTT. Its protein product is CASSETGGLNTEAFF.

The V call is TRBV6-5, the J call TRBJ1-3; 8 bases are shared with TRBD1. V lost 6 bases and J lost 3; bases outside the gene matches: 4. The CDR3 runs to 14 residues. Germline CDR1 and CDR2: MNHEY and SVGAGI. The CDR3 bases are TGTGCCAGCAGGCCGACAGGGGATGGAAACACCATATATTTT. Encoded protein: CASRPTGDGNTIYF.

V and J are TRBV7-2 and TRBJ1-2, with 8 bases matching TRBD1. The CDR3 runs 15 residues. Germline lookup yields CDR1 SGHTA and CDR2 FQGNSA. V gave up 2 bases and J gave up 9 bases; unmatched junction bases: 11. The CDR3 loop reads CASSLIGQGRGRYTF. The CDR3, as DNA: TGTGCCAGCAGCTTAATTGGACAGGGCAGGGGCCGCTACACCTTC.

The rearrangement links TRBV21-1 to TRBJ1-2. TRBV21-1 is annotated as a pseudogene. This CDR3 contains 15 residues. The CDR3 is CASSKRENLVYGYTF. CDR3 nucleotide sequence: TGTGCCAGCAGCAAAAGAGAGAACTTGGTCTATGGCTACACCTTC.

The V gene is TRBV25-1, the J gene TRBJ2-7; D is unclear. V was pared by 6 bases and J by 1 base, with 4 bases between. This CDR3 is 11 amino acids long. Germline CDR1 reads MGHDK; CDR2 reads SYGVNS. CDR3 amino acids: CASSLSYEQYF. CDR3 nucleotide sequence: TGTGCCAGCAGCCTATCCTACGAGCAGTACTTC.

V and J are TRBV29-1 and TRBJ2-1; D call uncertain. V lost 2 bases and J 5 bases, leaving 10 bases between the germline ends. Germline CDR1 and CDR2: SQVTM and ANQGSEA. The CDR3 totals 13 residues. The CDR3 coding sequence is TGCAGCGTTGAATTACAGAAAGACAATGAGCAGTTCTTC. The encoded protein is CSVELQKDNEQFF.

V gene TRBV7-9 combines with J gene TRBJ2-2, with 7 bases matching TRBD2. The V gene's germline CDR1 is SEHNR and CDR2 FQNEAQ (reference sequence). Trimming removed 2 bases from V and 0 bases from J; junction bases left unmatched: 3. The CDR3 is 16 residues long. The CDR3 coding sequence is TGTGCCAGCAGCTTACTGGCGGGAGCGAACACCGGGGAGCTGTTTTTT. Residues: CASSLLAGANTGELFF.

The gene calls are TRBV30 and TRBJ1-2, with D maybe TRBD1 (6 bases). CDR3 length: 13 amino acids. Trimming shortened V by 6 bases and J by 8 bases, and 19 bases separated the two germline ends. CDR1 and CDR2 (germline): GTSNPN, SVGIG (reference sequence). Here the CDR3 reads CACPLRQAGGYTF. DNA for the CDR3: TGTGCCTGTCCTCTCCGACAGGCTGGAGGCTACACCTTC.

The chain employs TRBV2 and TRBJ2-5, with a weak D call TRBD2 (5 bases). Trimming took 3 bases from V and 4 from J, leaving 18 bases between them. Germline V gene sequence: CDR1 SNHLY, CDR2 FYNNEI. CDR3 length: 16 residues. The CDR3 region has the DNA TGTGCCAGCAGTGAGGAGGCCTCTAGTGCGGGAGAGACCCAGTACTTC. The encoded protein is CASSEEASSAGETQYF.

This chain uses TRBV5-1 with TRBJ2-7; 13 bases map to TRBD2. V trimming: 4 bases; J trimming: 3 bases; junction bases outside the gene matches: 10. The germline CDR1 and CDR2 sequences are SGHRS and YFSETQ. The CDR3 is 17 amino acids. The CDR3 DNA reads TGCGCCAGCAGCGCCGGGACTAGCGGGACTTACTTCTACGAGCAGTACTTC. This translates into CASSAGTSGTYFYEQYF.

The V call is TRBV29-1, the J call TRBJ1-3, with no clear D. V gave up 6 bases and J gave up 0 bases, with 12 bases separating them. The CDR3 contains 14 residues. Germline V CDR1 and CDR2: SQVTM, ANQGSEA. CDR3 DNA sequence: TGCAGCGTCGAGCGGGGATACTCTGGAAACACCATATATTTT. It encodes CSVERGYSGNTIYF. The full variable domain, with the rest looked up from reference TRBV29-1 and TRBJ1-3, is SAVISQKPSRDICQRGTSLTIQCQVDSQVTMMFWYRQQPGQSLTLIATANQGSEATYESGFVIDKFPISRPNLTFSTLTVSNMSPEDSSIYLCSVERGYSGNTIYFGEGSWLTVV.

The CDR3 loop reads CASSQGAQANYGYTF. CDR3 nucleotide sequence: TGCGCCAGCAGCCAAGGGGCCCAAGCTAACTATGGCTACACCTTC. V gene TRBV4-3 combines with J gene TRBJ1-2; no definite D call. From germline, CDR1 is LGHNA and CDR2 YSLEER. Trimming pared 1 base from V and 0 bases from J, leaving 9 bases between. The CDR3 runs 15 residues.

This chain links TRBV20-1 with TRBJ1-2, with a weak D call TRBD1 (6 bases). The CDR3 spans 11 residues. Germline-derived CDR1 and CDR2 are DFQATT and SNEGSKA (reference sequence). V was cut by 3 bases and J by 8 bases, with 10 bases left in between. The CDR3 region is CSASSDRGYTF. The CDR3 nucleotides read TGCAGTGCTAGTTCGGACAGAGGCTACACCTTC.

The genes are TRBV7-2 and TRBJ2-1; 9 positions match TRBD2. The trim removed 2 bases at V and 7 bases at J, leaving 15 bases unmatched. Germline CDR1 and CDR2: SGHTA and FQGNSA. The CDR3 covers 18 residues. The CDR3 DNA sequence: TGTGCCAGCAGCTTAATGGAAGCGATAGCGGGAGTATGGAATGAGCAGTTCTTC. Translated: CASSLMEAIAGVWNEQFF.